This TCR beta chain came from a study of T cells in Graves' hyperthyroidism and ophthalmopathy. Study overall: Before treatment of any kind, peripheral blood was taken at initial diagnosis.

Every diagnosis used clinical symptoms, serum thyroxine and TRAb, thyroid ultrasound and orbital computed tomography. A single count supports this clonotype. V was clipped by 6 bases and J by 2 bases, with 10 bases between them. The germline gives CDR1 LGHDT, CDR2 YNNKEL (reference sequence). CDR3 length: 14 amino acids. The TCR beta CDR3 regions underwent amplification using RNA transcripts as the source. The HTBI primer set was used in a first-round RT-PCR of the TCR CDR3. Via MiXCR, TCRdb re-called the multiplex PCR reads, giving one row per CDR3 protein. In the table there are hundreds of thousands of distinct CDR3 sequences, under 25% of which are singletons.

The chain employs TRBV3-1 and TRBJ2-2, with D perhaps assigned TRBD1 or TRBD2 (5 bases each). The clonotype comes from a man aged 30 to 45 with Graves' ophthalmopathy. The sample consisted of blood. The CDR3 loop reads CASSRGSNTGELFF. The CDR3 region has the DNA TGTGCCAGCAGTCGGGGCTCCAACACCGGGGAGCTGTTTTTT.